In this sample, the clone carrying this T cell receptor beta chain turned up a few times. The target antigen is unknown. The sample originates from a study of beta chain features in type 1 diabetes. Study findings and constraints: All four CD4+ subsets of Type 1 diabetes patients contained TCRB CDR3s that were moderately but significantly shorter. The study found fewer insertions and more deletions at VDJ junctions in type 1 diabetes patients. A possible short-template PCR bias applies equally to patients and controls.

Of the isolated RNA, all was reverse transcribed, and so the sequenced material was expressed TCRB transcripts. Sequencing was performed with immunoSEQ multiplex PCR; in TCRdb, only in-frame clones are kept and a portion is missing. The sample contains some 660,000 clones, about 14% of which appear only once. About 110 mL of blood, on average, came from one heparinised draw per donor. Each sorted fraction was over 95% pure. V lost 6 bases, J lost 4 bases, and 18 bases lay in between. From germline, CDR1 is MDHEN and CDR2 SYDVKM. The CDR3 is made up of 15 amino acids. The J gene is TRBJ1-2, the V gene TRBV28; maybe TRBD1 (5 bases). Sequencing input: naive CD4+ T cells from blood. The receptor comes from a man aged 18 to 29 with type 1 diabetes. In DNA, the CDR3 is TGTGCCAGCAGCCTGGATTTCAGGGAGGGCTATGGCTACACCTTC. Its translation is CASSLDFREGYGYTF.